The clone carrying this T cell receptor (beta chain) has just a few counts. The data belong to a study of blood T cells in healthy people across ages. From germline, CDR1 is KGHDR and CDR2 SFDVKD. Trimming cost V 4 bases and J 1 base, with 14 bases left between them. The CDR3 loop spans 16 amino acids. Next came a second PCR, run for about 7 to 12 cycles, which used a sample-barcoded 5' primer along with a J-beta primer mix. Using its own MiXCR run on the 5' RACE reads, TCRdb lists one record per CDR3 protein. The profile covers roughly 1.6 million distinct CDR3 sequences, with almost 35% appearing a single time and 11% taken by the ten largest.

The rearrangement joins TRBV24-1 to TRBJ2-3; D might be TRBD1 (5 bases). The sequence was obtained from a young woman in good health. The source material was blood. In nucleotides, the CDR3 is TGTGCCACCAGTGACGGCAGGGAATACCGCACAGATACGCAGTATTTT. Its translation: CATSDGREYRTDTQYF.